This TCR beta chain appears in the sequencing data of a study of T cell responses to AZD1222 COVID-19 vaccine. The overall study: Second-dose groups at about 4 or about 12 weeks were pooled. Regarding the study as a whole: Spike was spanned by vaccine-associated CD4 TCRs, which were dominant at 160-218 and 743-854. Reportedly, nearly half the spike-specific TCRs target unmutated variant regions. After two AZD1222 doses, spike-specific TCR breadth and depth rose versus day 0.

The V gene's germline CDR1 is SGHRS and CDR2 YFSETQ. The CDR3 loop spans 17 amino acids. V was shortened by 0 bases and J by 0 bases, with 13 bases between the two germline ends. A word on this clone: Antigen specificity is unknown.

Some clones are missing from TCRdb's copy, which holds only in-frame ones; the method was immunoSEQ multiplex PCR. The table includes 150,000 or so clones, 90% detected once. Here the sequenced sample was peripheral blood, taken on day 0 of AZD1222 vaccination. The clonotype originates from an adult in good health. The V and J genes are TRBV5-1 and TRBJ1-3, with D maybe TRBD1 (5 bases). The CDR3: CASSLAPGSGSGNTIYF. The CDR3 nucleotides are TGCGCCAGCAGCTTGGCCCCAGGGTCAGGCTCTGGAAACACCATATATTTT.